This T cell receptor (beta chain) was observed in a study of OX40 agonist ivuxolimab in advanced cancers. About the investigation overall: Ivuxolimab was a fully human IgG2 agonistic monoclonal antibody targeting the costimulatory receptor OX40 (CD134). A male proportion of around 81% and a mean age of around 60 years, ranging from roughly 20 to 80, were recorded for the dose-escalation cohort. The point of sequencing TCRbeta in the periphery was to test whether ivuxolimab changed TCR sequence diversity and drove clonal T-cell expansion. Intravenous ivuxolimab was administered to patients every 2 weeks at six dose levels: 0.01, 0.1, 0.3, 1.5, 3 and 10 mg/kg. Prior anti-PD-1, anti-PD-L1 or anti-CTLA-4 therapy was permitted, and approximately 39% of dose-escalation patients had received checkpoint inhibitors. Of the approximately 50 dose-escalation patients, hepatocellular carcinoma was present in around 20, melanoma in approximately 15, renal cell carcinoma in 9 and head and neck cancer in 9. The monotherapy dose-escalation portion (N ≈ 55 patients) of the phase I ivuxolimab trial is reported in the paper. Three dose-escalation patients achieved partial responses, one with hepatocellular carcinoma and two with cutaneous melanoma. Summary of the overall study and its limitations: At doses from 0.1 to 3.0 mg/kg, clonal expansion was seen in both CD4+ and CD8+ blood T cells between baseline and week 6. Low levels of normalized T-cell clonal expansion were also seen in some patients who did not respond. After ivuxolimab, expanded clones were on average more numerous among CD8+ T cells than among CD4+ T cells. The antigen specificity of the clonally expanded peripheral T cells was not determined. In partial responders in the 0.1-3.0 mg/kg groups, normalized peripheral clonal expansion was found to be among the lowest, especially among CD8+ T cells.

The CDR3, cysteine through phenylalanine, is 11 amino acids long. Only CDR3 DNA remains: 33 bases, in frame from the first base. From the germline V gene (reference sequence), CDR1 is SGHAT and CDR2 is FQDESV. Trimming takes 8 bases from V and 4 bases from J, and the germline ends sit 9 bases apart. About this clone: The antigen it recognizes is unknown. Qualities for individual bases were not recorded, and no much larger clone is one base off.

Patients with a history of autoimmune disease or receiving systemic immunosuppression were excluded from the trial. Peripheral blood for TCR sequencing was collected from all dose cohorts at baseline, on cycle 4 day 1, and on cycle 7 day 1. Samples came from an open-label, multicenter, first-in-human phase I dose-escalation trial of ivuxolimab. Adults with locally advanced or metastatic melanoma, renal cell carcinoma, hepatocellular carcinoma or head and neck squamous cell carcinoma were enrolled in the trial. Before TCR sequencing, CD4+ T cells and CD8+ T cells from peripheral blood were sorted into separate populations. Genomic DNA was isolated from the sorted cells so that the TCRbeta CDR3 region could be sequenced. TCRbeta CDR3 regions were sequenced using the immunoSEQ Assay. The source is immuneACCESS, and TCRdb retained only in-frame sequences with V and J called. Part of the clones is not carried over; for the studies checked, unresolved V genes explain less than half of this, and the remainder is unexplained. For this sample there are tens of thousands of clones; 84% appear just once. The ten largest clones take up under 8.5% of the sample.

Here the chain combines TRBV11-1 and TRBJ2-7, with the D gene too uncertain to name. The sample consisted of CD4+ or CD8+ T cells sorted from blood, taken in a trial of the OX40 agonist ivuxolimab. The sequence was obtained from an adult with an advanced solid tumor such as melanoma, head and neck, liver or kidney cancer. The CDR3 region: CASGQTYEQYF. The nucleotide sequence is given as TGTGCCAGCGGGCAGACTTACGAGCAGTACTTC.